One sample yielded the 2 T cell receptor beta chains listed below, sequenced in a study of blood T cell repertoires in COVID-19. Data came from immunoSEQ multiplex PCR; TCRdb stores just in-frame clones and leaves some out. The sample lists about 38,000 clones, 94% occurring once. Sequenced: peripheral blood. These receptors all stem from a human donor with active COVID-19. The donor label of this sample is uncertain.

This rearrangement joins TRBV28 to TRBJ2-7, with 13 bases that match TRBD2. V was clipped by 6 bases and J by 6 bases; unmatched bases: 8. Germline-derived CDR1 and CDR2 are MDHEN and SYDVKM. CDR3 length: 15 residues. CDR3 region: CASRTPTSGRPEQYF. Written as DNA, the CDR3 is TGTGCCAGCAGGACACCGACTAGCGGGAGGCCCGAGCAGTACTTC. Combining the CDR3 with reference TRBV28 and TRBJ2-7 gives the whole variable domain DVKVTQSSRYLVKRTGEKVFLECVQDMDHENMFWYRQDPGLGLRLIYFSYDVKMKEKGDIPEGYSVSREKKERFSLILESASTNQTSMYLCASRTPTSGRPEQYFGPGTRLTVT.

The V gene is TRBV28, the J gene TRBJ2-6, with 11 bases identical to TRBD1. Germline V CDR1 and CDR2: MDHEN, SYDVKM. After removal of 5 bases from V and 4 bases from J, the junction contained 16 bases not matched to a gene. The CDR3 totals 20 residues. CDR3 in amino acids: CASSPFRRTGGAAGANVLTF. The DNA for the CDR3 is TGTGCCAGCAGTCCCTTTCGTCGGACAGGGGGCGCGGCCGGGGCCAACGTCCTGACTTTC.